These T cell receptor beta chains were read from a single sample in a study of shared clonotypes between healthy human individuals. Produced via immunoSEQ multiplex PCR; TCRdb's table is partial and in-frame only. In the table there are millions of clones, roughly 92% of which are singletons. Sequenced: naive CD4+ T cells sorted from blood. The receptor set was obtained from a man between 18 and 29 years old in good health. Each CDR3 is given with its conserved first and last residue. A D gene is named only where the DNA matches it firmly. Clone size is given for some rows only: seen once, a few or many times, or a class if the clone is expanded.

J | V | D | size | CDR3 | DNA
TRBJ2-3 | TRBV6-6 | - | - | CASSYRGAGFTDTQYF | TGTGCCAGCAGTTACCGAGGGGCGGGCTTCACAGATACGCAGTATTTT
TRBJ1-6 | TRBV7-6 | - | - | CASSKLRDGDSPLHF | TGTGCCAGCAGTAAGCTCCGGGACGGCGATTCACCCCTCCACTTT
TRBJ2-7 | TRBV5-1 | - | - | CASSSTASSSYEQYF | TGCGCCAGCAGTTCAACGGCTTCGAGCTCCTACGAGCAGTACTTC
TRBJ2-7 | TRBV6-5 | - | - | CASSLTGALYEQYF | TGTGCCAGCAGTTTGACTGGGGCCCTTTACGAGCAGTACTTC
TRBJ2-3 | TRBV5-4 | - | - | CASSNSGTSANTQYF | TGTGCCAGCAGCAATTCCGGGACATCAGCCAACACGCAGTATTTT
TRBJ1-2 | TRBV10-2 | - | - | CASSDSPSAGWDYGYTF | TGCGCCAGCAGTGACTCCCCCTCTGCAGGGTGGGACTATGGCTACACCTTC
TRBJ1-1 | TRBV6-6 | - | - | CASSYSGLNTEAFF | TGTGCCAGCAGTTACTCGGGCCTGAACACTGAAGCTTTCTTT
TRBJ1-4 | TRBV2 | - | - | CASRGDEREKLFF | TGTGCCAGCAGGGGGGATGAGAGGGAAAAACTGTTTTTT
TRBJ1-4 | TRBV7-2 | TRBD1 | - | CASRYDRGAQKLFF | TGTGCCAGCAGATACGACAGGGGGGCTCAAAAACTGTTTTTT
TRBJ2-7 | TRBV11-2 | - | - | CASSLAGRQVYEQYF | TGTGCCAGCAGCTTAGCGGGGCGACAAGTTTACGAGCAGTACTTC
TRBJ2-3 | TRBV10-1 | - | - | CASSLGPSTDTQYF | TGCGCCAGCAGCTTGGGCCCTAGCACAGATACGCAGTATTTT
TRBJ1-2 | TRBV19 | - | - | CASGTRDYGYTF | TGTGCCAGTGGGACTCGCGACTATGGCTACACCTTC
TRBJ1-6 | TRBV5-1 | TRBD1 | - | CASSSRTGGVSPLHF | TGCGCCAGCAGCTCCCGGACAGGGGGCGTATCACCCCTCCACTTT
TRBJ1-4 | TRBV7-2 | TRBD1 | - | CASSPNRGQKLFF | TGTGCCAGCAGCCCGAACCGGGGACAGAAACTGTTTTTT
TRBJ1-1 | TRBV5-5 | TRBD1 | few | CASSSRQGEGRGAFF | TGTGCCAGCAGCTCACGACAGGGGGAGGGACGAGGAGCTTTCTTT
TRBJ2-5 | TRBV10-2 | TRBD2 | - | CASNLAGGPAETQYF | TGCGCCAGCAATTTAGCGGGGGGGCCCGCCGAGACCCAGTACTTC
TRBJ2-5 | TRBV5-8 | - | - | CASSLLGVETQYF | TGTGCCAGCAGCTTGTTGGGCGTAGAGACCCAGTACTTC
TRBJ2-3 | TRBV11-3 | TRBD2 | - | CASSLGVTSGGSQYF | TGTGCCAGCAGCTTAGGGGTGACTAGCGGGGGCTCGCAGTATTTT
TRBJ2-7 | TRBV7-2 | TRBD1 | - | CASSTKTGAVYEQYF | TGTGCCAGCAGCACGAAAACAGGGGCCGTTTACGAGCAGTACTTC
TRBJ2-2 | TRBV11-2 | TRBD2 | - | CASSLGGRAGGTRTGELFF | TGTGCCAGCAGCTTAGGAGGCCGAGCGGGGGGAACAAGGACCGGGGAGCTGTTTTTT
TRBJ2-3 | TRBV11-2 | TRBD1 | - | CASSLGTGIVDTQYF | TGTGCCAGCAGCTTAGGGACAGGGATCGTAGATACGCAGTATTTT
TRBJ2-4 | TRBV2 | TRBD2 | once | CASKGLAGGPGGNIQYF | TGTGCCAGCAAAGGACTAGCGGGAGGGCCTGGGGGAAACATTCAGTACTTC
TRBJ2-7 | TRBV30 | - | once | CAWSLGQSYEQYF | TGTGCCTGGAGCCTTGGACAGTCCTACGAGCAGTACTTC
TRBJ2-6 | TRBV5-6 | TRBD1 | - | CASQGALIMATGANVLTF | TGTGCCAGCCAGGGGGCTCTTATCATGGCGACTGGGGCCAACGTCCTGACTTTC
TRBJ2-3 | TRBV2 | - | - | CASSEVHSTDTQYF | TGTGCCAGCAGTGAAGTACACAGTACAGATACGCAGTATTTT
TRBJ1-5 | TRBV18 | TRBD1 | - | CASSPRDRDNQPQHF | TGTGCCAGCTCACCACGGGACAGAGACAATCAGCCCCAGCATTTT
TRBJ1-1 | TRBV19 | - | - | CASSNQGLEAFF | TGTGCCAGTAGTAACCAGGGTCTCGAAGCTTTCTTT
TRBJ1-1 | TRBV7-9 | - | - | CATQPTLMNTGNTEAFF | TGTGCCACTCAGCCGACCCTAATGAACACTGGGAACACTGAAGCTTTCTTT
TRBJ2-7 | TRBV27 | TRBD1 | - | CASRDPGQGGYEQYF | TGTGCCAGCAGGGATCCGGGACAGGGGGGCTACGAGCAGTACTTC
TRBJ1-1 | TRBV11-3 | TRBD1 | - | CASSPGTGLGTEAFF | TGTGCCAGCAGCCCCGGGACAGGGTTGGGCACTGAAGCTTTCTTT
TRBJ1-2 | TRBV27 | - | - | CASRNFNYGYTF | TGTGCCAGCAGGAACTTTAACTATGGCTACACCTTC
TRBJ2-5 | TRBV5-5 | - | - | CASSQYLGPQYF | TGTGCCAGCAGCCAGTACCTTGGCCCCCAGTACTTC
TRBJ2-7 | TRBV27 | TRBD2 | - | CASGGTTETASYEQYF | TGTGCCAGCGGGGGGACTACAGAAACCGCCTCCTACGAGCAGTACTTC
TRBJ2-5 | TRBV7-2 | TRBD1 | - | CASSLNVIQGGGLRWTQYF | TGTGCCAGCAGCCTGAACGTAATACAGGGGGGAGGCCTGAGGTGGACCCAGTACTTC
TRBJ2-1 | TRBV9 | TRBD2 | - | CASSVGTSGTSNEQFF | TGTGCCAGCAGCGTAGGAACTAGCGGGACGAGCAATGAGCAGTTCTTC
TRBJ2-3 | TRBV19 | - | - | CASSIDRGRDTQYF | TGTGCCAGTAGTATAGATCGCGGTAGGGATACGCAGTATTTT
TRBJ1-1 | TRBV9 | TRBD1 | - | CASSVQGASTEAFF | TGTGCCAGCAGCGTACAGGGGGCGTCCACTGAAGCTTTCTTT
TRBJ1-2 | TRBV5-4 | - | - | CASSQRDYGYTF | TGTGCCAGCAGCCAGAGGGACTATGGCTACACCTTC
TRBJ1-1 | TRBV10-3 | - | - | CAISEGGKFSTEAFF | TGTGCCATCAGCGAAGGAGGAAAGTTCAGCACTGAAGCTTTCTTT
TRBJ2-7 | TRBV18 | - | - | CASSPRAEAPSYEQYF | TGTGCCAGCTCACCGAGAGCAGAAGCCCCGTCCTACGAGCAGTACTTC
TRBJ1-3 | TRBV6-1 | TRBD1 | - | CASGRGPGNTIYF | TGTGCCAGCGGCAGGGGGCCAGGAAACACCATATATTTT
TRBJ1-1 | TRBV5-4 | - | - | CASSSRGRNTEAFF | TGTGCCAGCAGTTCCCGCGGCCGGAACACTGAAGCTTTCTTT
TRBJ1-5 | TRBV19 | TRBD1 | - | CASSVGQGGQPQHF | TGTGCCAGTAGTGTGGGACAGGGGGGTCAGCCCCAGCATTTT
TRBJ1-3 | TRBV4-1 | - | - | CASSQVGGNTIYF | TGCGCCAGCAGCCAAGTAGGGGGAAACACCATATATTTT
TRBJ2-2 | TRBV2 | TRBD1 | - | CASSQGAGGLTGELFF | TGTGCCAGCAGTCAAGGGGCAGGGGGATTGACCGGGGAGCTGTTTTTT
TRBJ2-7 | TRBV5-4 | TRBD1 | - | CASSAEQRTGGYEQYF | TGTGCCAGCAGCGCCGAACAAAGGACAGGGGGATACGAGCAGTACTTC
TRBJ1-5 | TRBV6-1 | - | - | CASSEDFRAQHF | TGTGCCAGCAGTGAAGACTTCCGGGCCCAGCATTTT
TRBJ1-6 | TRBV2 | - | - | CASSSGTGNSPLHF | TGTGCCAGCAGTTCCGGGACTGGGAATTCACCCCTCCACTTT
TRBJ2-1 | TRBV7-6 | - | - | CASSLAIGGQFF | TGTGCCAGCAGCTTAGCGATCGGAGGGCAGTTCTTC
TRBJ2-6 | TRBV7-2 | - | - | CATSLYPGQFSGANVLTF | TGTGCCACCTCCCTATACCCCGGACAATTCTCTGGGGCCAACGTCCTGACTTTC
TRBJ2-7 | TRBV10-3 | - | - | CAISETGSSYEQYF | TGTGCCATCAGTGAAACAGGGAGCTCCTACGAGCAGTACTTC
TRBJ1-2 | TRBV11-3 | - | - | CASSLDASGKTF | TGTGCCAGCAGCTTAGATGCCTCAGGGAAGACCTTC
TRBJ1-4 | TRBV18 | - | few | CASSLETRGGKLFF | TGTGCCAGCTCACTCGAGACGAGAGGGGGAAAACTGTTTTTT
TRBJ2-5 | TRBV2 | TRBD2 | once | CASSEALMGGGQETQYF | TGTGCCAGCAGTGAGGCCCTAATGGGCGGGGGACAAGAGACCCAGTACTTC
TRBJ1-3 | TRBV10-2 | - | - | CASSESRRLGGNTIYF | TGCGCCAGCAGTGAGTCTCGGCGCCTTGGTGGAAACACCATATATTTT
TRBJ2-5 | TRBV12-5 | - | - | CASGPWETQYF | TGTGCTAGTGGTCCCTGGGAGACCCAGTACTTC
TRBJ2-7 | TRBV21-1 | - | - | CASSKEKGNGRANEQYF | TGTGCCAGCAGCAAAGAAAAAGGAAACGGACGGGCCAACGAGCAGTACTTC
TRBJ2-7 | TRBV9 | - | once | CASSVAPGAGYEQYF | TGTGCCAGCAGCGTAGCTCCGGGAGCAGGCTACGAGCAGTACTTC
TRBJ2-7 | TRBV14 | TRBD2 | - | CASSLRTSGRAGFHEQYF | TGTGCCAGCAGCCTTCGGACTAGCGGGAGGGCCGGGTTCCACGAGCAGTACTTC